The 24 T cell receptor beta chains in this list originate from one sample, sequenced in a study of sequential checkpoint blockade in melanoma (dated by TCRdb to between 2018 and 2020). The library was made by the immunoSEQ multiplex PCR assay. This immuneACCESS table, as held by TCRdb, lists in-frame sequences with V and J called but not all clones. Of the missing ones, under half trace to an unresolved V gene in checked studies; the others have no known cause. For this sample the table gives fewer than 7,000 clones, of which about 25% were detected only once. The leading ten clones occupy over 8% of the sample. Read against the paper, the sample's treatment or condition label means: randomized to nivolumab then ipilimumab (arm A) or the reverse (arm B). The starting material was tumor tissue (inferred from file names), obtained from a patient given nivolumab and ipilimumab in sequence. The receptors stem from a human donor with melanoma.

CDR3 region: CASSWGTSNTEAFF. DNA for the CDR3: TGCGCCAGCAGCTGGGGGACATCGAACACTGAAGCTTTCTTT. This rearrangement joins TRBV5-1 to TRBJ1-1; D is possibly TRBD1 (6 bases). The V gene's germline CDR1 is SGHRS and CDR2 YFSETQ. The V and J ends lost 3 bases and 1 base respectively, with 10 bases between them. CDR3 length: 14 residues.

The rearrangement joins TRBV18 to TRBJ2-5; 8 bases agree with TRBD2. The CDR3 spans 15 residues. Trimming took 6 bases from V and 2 from J; bases not matched to a gene: 8. CDR1 KGHSH and CDR2 LQKENI come from the germline V gene. CDR3 in amino acids: CASSQSLAGQETQYF. CDR3 nucleotide sequence: TGTGCCAGCTCTCAATCCTTAGCGGGGCAAGAGACCCAGTACTTC.

V gene TRBV28 combines with J gene TRBJ1-2, with a tentative D call TRBD1 (5 bases). This CDR3 region has 13 residues. Trimming shortened V by 4 bases and J by 5 bases, and 11 bases separated the two germline ends. Germline values: CDR1 MDHEN, CDR2 SYDVKM. In nucleotides, the CDR3 is TGTGCCAGCAGTTCAGGGATTGAGTATGGCTACACCTTC. Translated, it gives CASSSGIEYGYTF.

The V gene is TRBV9, the J gene TRBJ2-7; either TRBD1 or TRBD2 may fit D (5 bases each). The V end was cut by 4 bases, the J end by 2 bases, with 13 bases between. The germline V gene has CDR1 SGDLS and CDR2 YYNGEE. The CDR3 is 14 residues long. The CDR3 protein is CASSPGTPAYEQYF. The CDR3 DNA is TGTGCCAGCAGCCCCGGGACGCCGGCCTACGAGCAGTACTTC. The full variable domain, its missing parts supplied by reference TRBV9 and TRBJ2-7, is DSGVTQTPKHLITATGQRVTLRCSPRSGDLSVYWYQQSLDQGLQFLIQYYNGEERAKGNILERFSAQQFPDLHSELNLSSLELGDSALYFCASSPGTPAYEQYFGPGTRLTVT.

V is TRBV5-1 and J is TRBJ2-3, with D maybe TRBD1 (6 bases). Germline CDR1 is SGHRS and CDR2 is YFSETQ. This CDR3 contains 15 residues. V lost 4 bases and J lost 4, with 16 bases in between. The CDR3 DNA follows: TGCGCCAGCAGCGCTTTGGGAGCAGGGGCAGATACGCAGTATTTT. It yields the protein CASSALGAGADTQYF.

By proportion, this clone is medium-sized (0.01 to 0.1%). The V gene is TRBV11-3, the J gene TRBJ1-1, with D unclear. Trimming stripped 3 bases from V and 4 bases from J, with 12 bases between. Germline V gene sequence: CDR1 SGHNT, CDR2 YENEEA. The CDR3 sequence is 14 residues long. CDR3 sequence: CASSFPGESTEAFF. The CDR3 DNA follows: TGTGCCAGCAGCTTCCCCGGGGAGAGCACTGAAGCTTTCTTT.

This clone was counted a few times. This chain uses TRBV6-8 with TRBJ2-5; D ambiguous. CDR3 length: 14 amino acids. Germline-derived CDR1 and CDR2 are MNHGY and SAAAGT. Trimming removed 4 bases from V and 2 bases from J, with 11 bases in between. The CDR3 DNA reads TGTGCCAGCAGTTCCTTCCGTCAACAAGAGACCCAGTACTTC. Amino acids: CASSSFRQQETQYF.

This sequence joins TRBV28 and TRBJ2-7, with no clear D. The CDR3 loop spans 14 amino acids. The V end was cut by 3 bases, the J end by 2 bases, with 11 bases between. In germline, CDR1 is MDHEN, CDR2 SYDVKM. CDR3 amino acids: CASSFFSATYEQYF. In DNA, the CDR3 is TGTGCCAGCAGTTTCTTCAGTGCTACCTACGAGCAGTACTTC. The full variable domain, rest sourced from reference TRBV28 and TRBJ2-7, is DVKVTQSSRYLVKRTGEKVFLECVQDMDHENMFWYRQDPGLGLRLIYFSYDVKMKEKGDIPEGYSVSREKKERFSLILESASTNQTSMYLCASSFFSATYEQYFGPGTRLTVT.

Only a few counts were recorded for this clone. This specimen includes other DNA sequences encoding the same CDR3. V is TRBV6-8 and J is TRBJ2-5; D is unclear. The CDR3 is 12 residues long. Germline-derived CDR1 and CDR2 are MNHGY and SAAAGT. V lost 6 bases and J lost 5, with 10 bases in between. The CDR3 spells CASSPLGETQYF. As DNA, the CDR3 is TGTGCCAGCAGCCCCTTGGGGGAGACCCAGTACTTC.

V gene TRBV30 combines with J gene TRBJ2-5; D possibly uses TRBD1 or TRBD2 (5 bases each). CDR3 length: 12 amino acids. V was cut by 1 base and J by 5 bases, with 8 bases left in between. Germline CDR1 is GTSNPN and CDR2 is SVGIG (reference sequence). The CDR3 sequence is CAWSGGWETQYF. DNA for the CDR3: TGTGCCTGGAGTGGGGGGTGGGAGACCCAGTACTTC.

At least ten counts were recorded for this clone. This chain connects TRBV11-3 to TRBJ2-4; 11 bases are shared with TRBD2. The CDR3 length is 14 residues. V trimming: 3 bases; J trimming: 5 bases; junction bases outside the gene matches: 0. CDR1 is SGHNT, CDR2 YENEEA, per germline. The CDR3 bases are TGTGCCAGCAGCTTGGGACTAGCGGAAAACATTCAGTACTTC. Translated, it gives CASSLGLAENIQYF. The variable domain in full, with the rest retrieved from reference TRBV11-3 and TRBJ2-4, is EAGVVQSPRYKIIEKKQPVAFWCNPISGHNTLYWYLQNLGQGPELLIRYENEEAVDDSQLPKDRFSAERLKGVDSTLKIQPAELGDSAVYLCASSLGLAENIQYFGAGTRLSVL.

This clone was seen more than once but under ten times. The genes are TRBV6-8 and TRBJ2-7, with TRBD1 matching 12 bases. CDR1 and CDR2 from the germline V gene are MNHGY and SAAAGT. This CDR3 contains 19 residues. Unmatched junction bases numbered 11, after V lost 2 bases and J lost 0 bases. This CDR3 reads CASSYSRDRGPNSSYEQYF. CDR3 in DNA: TGTGCCAGCAGTTACAGCCGGGACAGGGGGCCGAACAGCTCCTACGAGCAGTACTTC.

This clone was counted a few times. V gene TRBV19 combines with J gene TRBJ1-5, with D unresolved. CDR1 LNHDA and CDR2 SQIVND come from the germline V gene (reference sequence). This CDR3 comprises 11 residues. Between the trimmed V and J ends, which lost 6 bases and 11 bases, there was a span of 11 bases. CDR3 nucleotides: TGTGCCAGTAGGACCGGACTAACCCAGCATTTT. Translation: CASRTGLTQHF.

The rearrangement links TRBV19 to TRBJ2-7; weak D call: TRBD2 (5 bases). Germline assignment: CDR1 LNHDA and CDR2 SQIVND (reference sequence). This CDR3 has 13 amino acids. The V and J ends lost 5 bases and 4 bases respectively, with 12 bases between them. CDR3 residues: CASSSASGYEQYF. The CDR3 bases are TGTGCCAGTAGTTCCGCCTCGGGATACGAGCAGTACTTC. The full variable domain, its missing parts supplied by reference TRBV19 and TRBJ2-7, is DGGITQSPKYLFRKEGQNVTLSCEQNLNHDAMYWYRQDPGQGLRLIYYSQIVNDFQKGDIAEGYSVSREKKESFPLTVTSAQKNPTAFYLCASSSASGYEQYFGPGTRLTVT.

V usage is TRBV6-1 and J usage is TRBJ2-7; 7 nucleotides line up with TRBD2. J lost 6 bases, V lost 1 base, and 6 bases had no gene match. The CDR3 length is 14 residues. CDR1 is MNHNS, CDR2 SASEGT, per germline. The CDR3 nucleotides read TGTGCCAGCAGTGAAGGGGCGGGAGTCTCCGAGCAGTACTTC. This encodes CASSEGAGVSEQYF.

V and J are TRBV18 and TRBJ2-1, with D perhaps TRBD1 (6 bases). Trimming stripped 3 bases from V and 4 bases from J, with 10 bases between. The CDR3 spans 14 residues. Germline V gives CDR1 KGHSH, CDR2 LQKENI. This CDR3 reads CASSPRDNYNEQFF. The CDR3 DNA reads as TGTGCCAGCTCACCCCGGGACAATTACAATGAGCAGTTCTTC.

This clone was detected a few times. The rearrangement uses TRBV6-8 and TRBJ1-2; D uncertain. Germline V gene data show CDR1 as MNHGY and CDR2 as SAAAGT. The CDR3 totals 14 residues. V lost 6 bases to trimming and J lost 3 bases, with 14 bases between them. The CDR3 loop is CASRSLGEDYGYTF. The CDR3 DNA reads as TGTGCCAGCAGATCACTTGGGGAGGACTATGGCTACACCTTC.

This clone was recorded many times. V gene TRBV11-3 combines with J gene TRBJ2-1; 7 nucleotides match TRBD2. From germline, CDR1 is SGHNT and CDR2 YENEEA. V lost 3 bases, J lost 2 bases, and 7 bases stayed unmatched. The CDR3 has 16 amino acids. The CDR3 sequence is CASSLRLAVTYNEQFF. DNA of the CDR3: TGTGCCAGCAGCTTGCGGCTAGCGGTCACCTACAATGAGCAGTTCTTC. The variable domain in full, completed from reference TRBV11-3 and TRBJ2-1, reads EAGVVQSPRYKIIEKKQPVAFWCNPISGHNTLYWYLQNLGQGPELLIRYENEEAVDDSQLPKDRFSAERLKGVDSTLKIQPAELGDSAVYLCASSLRLAVTYNEQFFGPGTRLTVL.

The rearrangement links TRBV29-1 to TRBJ2-7; a possible D gene is TRBD2 (5 bases). Trimming took 6 bases from V and 3 from J, leaving 18 bases between them. The CDR3 loop spans 14 amino acids. Looked up from germline, CDR1 is SQVTM and CDR2 is ANQGSEA. The CDR3 region has the DNA TGCAGCGTCGGACTCACAGCCGGTTTCTACGAGCAGTACTTC. It specifies CSVGLTAGFYEQYF.

This clone was found many times. The chain combines TRBV11-3 with TRBJ2-1, with 8 bases fitting TRBD2. Germline V CDR1 and CDR2: SGHNT, YENEEA. The J segment lost 6 bases and the V segment lost 2 bases, leaving 6 bases of the junction unmatched. The CDR3 sequence is 15 residues long. In DNA, the CDR3 is TGTGCCAGCAGCTTAAACGGGAGGGCCTTCAATGAGCAGTTCTTC. Translated: CASSLNGRAFNEQFF.

The chain uses TRBV5-1 and TRBJ1-2; TRBD1 is a possible D gene (6 bases). Germline V gene data show CDR1 as SGHRS and CDR2 as YFSETQ. CDR3 length: 14 residues. Trimming took off 1 base at V and 2 bases at J, with 9 bases between the two ends. Written as DNA, the CDR3 is TGCGCCAGCAGCTTGACCGACAGGAACTATGGCTACACCTTC. Amino acid sequence: CASSLTDRNYGYTF.

This chain connects TRBV18 to TRBJ2-3; 10 bases align to TRBD1. The CDR3 spans 15 residues. The V segment lost 3 bases and the J segment 4 bases; nucleotides outside the gene matches: 4. The germline gives CDR1 KGHSH, CDR2 LQKENI. Here the CDR3 reads CASSPGQGIPDTQYF. The DNA of the CDR3 is TGTGCCAGCTCACCGGGACAGGGGATCCCAGATACGCAGTATTTT. The full variable domain, its missing parts supplied by reference TRBV18 and TRBJ2-3, is NAGVMQNPRHLVRRRGQEARLRCSPMKGHSHVYWYRQLPEEGLKFMVYLQKENIIDESGMPKERFSAEFPKEGPSILRIQQVVRGDSAAYFCASSPGQGIPDTQYFGPGTRLTVL.

This clone was observed a handful of times. The chain links TRBV28 to TRBJ1-1, with unresolved D. The V end lost 4 bases, the J end lost 0 bases, and 12 bases lay between the germline ends. The CDR3 contains 15 residues. From germline, CDR1 is MDHEN and CDR2 SYDVKM. The CDR3 coding sequence is TGTGCCAGCAGTTCCTGGGTGGAGATGAACACTGAAGCTTTCTTT. Protein: CASSSWVEMNTEAFF.

This chain joins TRBV19 and TRBJ1-3; possible D gene TRBD1, 6 bases. CDR1 LNHDA and CDR2 SQIVND come from the germline V gene (reference sequence). V was clipped by 4 bases and J by 0 bases, with 16 bases between them. This CDR3 has 17 amino acids. The CDR3 here is CASSTRRQVDSGNTIYF. The CDR3, as DNA: TGTGCCAGTAGTACACGTCGACAGGTAGACTCTGGAAACACCATATATTTT.